This passage covers 21 T cell receptor beta chains from one sample sequenced in a study of Tregs in tolerant kidney transplant recipients. Assay used: immunoSEQ multiplex PCR; TCRdb lists only in-frame clones, some missing. The sample totals under 35,000 clones. Mixed chimerism was transient after nonmyeloablative marrow transplants from related graft donors. The material was CD4+ T cells from blood (PBMCs), obtained 24 months after the transplant. These receptors were taken from a human patient who received a combined kidney and bone marrow transplant. Some T cells may trace back to the graft donor.

Points on this clone: The junction differs from germline at one of its ends, possibly a read error. The CDR3 end falls 3 residues outside the read, so it is completed with the germline J gene. Other nucleotide sequences in the sample specify the same CDR3. The chain combines TRBV5-1 with TRBJ2-5, with D perhaps matching TRBD1 (5 bases). CDR1 is SGHRS and CDR2 is YFSETQ in the germline V gene. The CDR3 consists of 15 residues. CDR3 DNA, as far as it was read: TGCGCCAGCAGCTTGGGGGCAGGGTACCAGGAGACC. It encodes CASSLGAGYQET. The entire CDR3 is CASSLGAGYQETQYF. The whole variable domain, filled in from reference TRBV5-1 and TRBJ2-5, reads KAGVTQTPRYLIKTRGQQVTLSCSPISGHRSVSWYQQTPGQGLQFLFEYFSETQRNKGNFPGRFSGRQFSNSRSEMNVSTLELGDSALYLCASSLGAGYQETQYFGPGTRLLVL.

Of note for this clone: The read terminates 3 residues ahead of where the CDR3 ends, so the germline J gene completes it. This sequence joins TRBV10-1 and TRBJ1-1; D gene unclear. In germline, CDR1 is WNHNN, CDR2 SYGVQD (reference sequence). The CDR3 loop spans 14 amino acids. With 5 bases removed from V and 1 base from J, the gap between germline ends came to 11 bases. The CDR3 spells CASSLGRGNTEAFF. CDR3 bases read: TGCGCCAGCAGTCTCGGACGGGGGAACACTGAA.

Note on this clone: The read terminates 3 residues ahead of where the CDR3 ends, so the germline J gene completes it. The rearrangement links TRBV19 to TRBJ2-1; 11 bases line up with TRBD1. Trimming cost V 4 bases and J 7 bases; bases outside gene matches: 6. Looked up from germline, CDR1 is LNHDA and CDR2 is SQIVND (reference sequence). The CDR3 has 15 residues. The CDR3: CASSTRTGGYNEQFF. The covered CDR3 bases are TGTGCCAGTAGTACCCGGACAGGGGGCTATAATGAG.

As regards this clone: The read terminates 3 residues before the CDR3 end, so the remaining end is supplied by the germline J gene. V and J are TRBV10-3 and TRBJ1-5; weak D call: TRBD1 (6 bases). CDR3 length: 15 amino acids. CDR1 and CDR2 (germline): ENHRY, SYGVKD. V lost 3 bases, J lost 0 bases, and 9 bases lay in between. The CDR3: CAISEEGDSNQPQHF. Partial CDR3 DNA: TGTGCCATCAGTGAAGAGGGGGATAGCAATCAGCCC.

About this clone itself: The CDR3 is cut off 3 residues early in the read; its end comes from the germline J gene. The chain uses TRBV2 and TRBJ2-3; tentative D call: TRBD2 (6 bases). The CDR3 runs to 15 residues. Per the germline V gene, CDR1 is SNHLY and CDR2 is FYNNEI. V was shortened by 7 bases and J by 4 bases, with 18 bases between the two germline ends. The CDR3 is CASTGDSGGADTQYF. CDR3 DNA, as far as it was read: TGTGCCAGCACTGGGGACTCTGGAGGGGCAGATACG.

For this clone: The read finishes 3 residues shy of the CDR3 end, and the germline J gene is used to complete it. V is TRBV10-3 and J is TRBJ2-3; a possible D gene is TRBD1 (5 bases). CDR1 and CDR2 (germline): ENHRY, SYGVKD. V lost 0 bases, J lost 8 bases, and 15 bases lay in between. This CDR3 has 15 residues. The CDR3 bases that were read are TGTGCCATCAGTGAGTCGACCAGGGATGAGAGTACG. Protein sequence: CAISESTRDEST. The entire CDR3 protein reads CAISESTRDESTQYF.

With respect to this clone: The read ends 3 residues shy of where the CDR3 ends; the end is completed using the germline J gene. The chain has TRBV18 and TRBJ1-5; 10 positions match TRBD1. V gave up 2 bases and J gave up 7 bases; unmatched junction bases: 11. Germline V lookup: CDR1 KGHSH, CDR2 LQKENI. The CDR3 contains 17 residues. CDR3 DNA (partial): TGTGCCAGCTCACCATTCGCTACCGGGACAGGGGAGCAGCCC. The encoded protein is CASSPFATGTGEQP. From start to end, the CDR3 is CASSPFATGTGEQPQHF.

Concerning this clone: The CDR3 goes on 3 residues after the read ends, and that part is filled in from the germline J gene. The V call is TRBV19, the J call TRBJ2-5, with D uncertain. CDR1 and CDR2 (germline): LNHDA, SQIVND (reference sequence). Trimming left V 2 bases short and J 5 bases short, with 3 bases between. The CDR3 spans 11 residues. The CDR3: CASSISETQYF. Incomplete CDR3 DNA: TGTGCCAGTAGTATATCGGAGACC.

Details on this clone: The CDR3 end falls 3 residues outside the read, so it is completed with the germline J gene. V and J are TRBV2 and TRBJ1-5; D remains ambiguous. Germline CDR1 is SNHLY and CDR2 is FYNNEI. V was clipped by 2 bases and J by 0 bases, with 8 bases between them. CDR3 size: 15 residues. Incomplete CDR3 DNA: TGTGCCAGCAGTGAACTCAGAGATAGCAATCAGCCC. This codes for CASSELRDSNQP. The full-length CDR3 reads as CASSELRDSNQPQHF. Together with reference TRBV2 and TRBJ1-5, the CDR3 gives the full variable domain: EPEVTQTPSHQVTQMGQEVILRCVPISNHLYFYWYRQILGQKVEFLVSFYNNEISEKSEIFDDQFSVERPDGSNFTLKIRSTKLEDSAMYFCASSELRDSNQPQHFGDGTRLSIL.

Regarding this clone: The CDR3 end lies 3 residues beyond the end of the read and is filled in from the germline J gene. V and J are TRBV30 and TRBJ2-2; TRBD1 might be the D (6 bases). V was cut by 5 bases and J by 6 bases, with 16 bases left in between. CDR1 is GTSNPN, CDR2 SVGIG, per germline (reference sequence). The CDR3 loop spans 14 amino acids. CDR3 bases read: TGTGCCTGGTCCCGGGACACCTTCTCCGGGGAG. Its protein product is CAWSRDTFSGE. The CDR3 in full is CAWSRDTFSGELFF.

The CDR3 DNA, read in part, is TGTGCCAGTAATCCCAGGGCTGGAAACACC. Its protein is CASNPRAGNT. The complete CDR3 sequence is CASNPRAGNTIYF. The chain has TRBV19 and TRBJ1-3; D is perhaps TRBD1 (5 bases). The CDR3 end falls 3 residues outside the read, so it is completed with the germline J gene. The CDR3 length is 13 residues. Germline CDR1 reads LNHDA; CDR2 reads SQIVND (reference sequence). Trimming removed 7 bases at V and 2 bases at J, with 9 bases between.

A remark on this clone: One end of the junction fails to match germline, which may point to a read error. The read terminates 3 residues ahead of where the CDR3 ends, so the germline J gene completes it. The rearrangement links TRBV4-2 to TRBJ2-1; 15 bases are a match to TRBD2. CDR1 and CDR2 (germline): LGHNA, YNFKEQ. The CDR3 totals 17 residues. The CDR3 spells CASSHGLAGGPRDEQFF. CDR3 DNA (partial): TGCGCCAGCAGCCATGGACTAGCGGGAGGGCCGAGGGATGAG.

As regards this clone: The CDR3 is cut off 3 residues early in the read; its end comes from the germline J gene. V usage is TRBV20-1 and J usage is TRBJ1-1, with 7 bases that match TRBD1. This CDR3 comprises 14 residues. V was clipped by 5 bases and J by 5 bases; unmatched bases: 11. The germline V gene has CDR1 DFQATT and CDR2 SNEGSKA (reference sequence). The chain's CDR3 is CSAPLTGLRTEAFF. The sequenced CDR3 bases are TGCAGTGCTCCTCTGACAGGGCTGCGGACTGAA.

About this clone itself: The read halts 3 residues ahead of the CDR3 end, with the missing end drawn from the germline J gene. The V and J genes are TRBV20-1 and TRBJ2-7; 7 positions agree with TRBD2. Germline CDR1 is DFQATT and CDR2 is SNEGSKA (reference sequence). The CDR3 extends over 15 amino acids. With V trimmed by 6 bases and J by 2 bases, 13 bases remained unmatched. The CDR3 loop is CSAGNSAGLTYEQYF. CDR3 DNA, as far as it was read: TGCAGTGCCGGGAACTCAGCGGGATTGACCTACGAG.

With regard to this clone: Read sequence stops 3 residues before the CDR3 end, and the germline J gene provides the missing end. This chain connects TRBV2 to TRBJ2-5; 8 nucleotides line up with TRBD2. Germline CDR1 and CDR2: SNHLY and FYNNEI. CDR3 length equals 16 residues. J lost 0 bases, V lost 4 bases, and 7 bases had no gene match. The sequenced part of the CDR3 DNA is TGTGCCAGCAGTGGGCTAGCGGGTTCGTACCAAGAGACC. Its translation is CASSGLAGSYQET. The entire CDR3 sequence reads CASSGLAGSYQETQYF.

To note about this clone: The DNA ends 3 residues before the CDR3 does, and the rest of the CDR3 is filled in from the germline J gene. The chain is built from TRBV5-1 and TRBJ2-7; the match to TRBD2 covers 10 bases. The trim removed 0 bases at V and 5 bases at J, leaving 2 bases unmatched. This CDR3 comprises 14 residues. Per the germline V gene, CDR1 is SGHRS and CDR2 is YFSETQ. The chain's CDR3 is CASSLALAGDEQYF. The DNA read from the CDR3 is TGCGCCAGCAGCTTGGCCCTAGCGGGAGACGAG.

About this clone itself: Sequencing ends 3 residues short of the CDR3 end; the germline J gene provides the rest. The gene calls are TRBV19 and TRBJ1-1; D is undetermined. The CDR3 has 13 residues. Trimming shortened V by 1 base and J by 0 bases, and 3 bases separated the two germline ends. Germline lookup yields CDR1 LNHDA and CDR2 SQIVND (reference sequence). The CDR3: CASSIVVNTEAFF. CDR3 DNA (partial): TGTGCCAGTAGTATAGTAGTGAACACTGAA.

As concerns this clone: The read finishes 3 residues shy of the CDR3 end, and the germline J gene is used to complete it. This chain links TRBV6-1 with TRBJ1-3; D possibly corresponds to TRBD1 (5 bases). Trimming left V 7 bases short and J 4 bases short, with 17 bases between. This CDR3 contains 15 residues. Germline CDR1 and CDR2: MNHNS and SASEGT. The CDR3 sequence is CASNDPRVAGNTIYF. Partial CDR3 DNA: TGTGCCAGCAATGACCCCAGGGTAGCCGGAAACACC.

Turning to this clone: Read sequence stops 3 residues before the CDR3 end, and the germline J gene provides the missing end. The chain carries TRBV20-1 and TRBJ2-3; D not resolved. The CDR3 has 17 residues. Germline-derived CDR1 and CDR2 are DFQATT and SNEGSKA (reference sequence). V was trimmed by 0 bases and J by 4 bases, leaving 20 bases between them. The CDR3 is CSARDYRGGLVADTQYF. CDR3 DNA (partial): TGCAGTGCTAGAGATTACCGCGGCGGTTTAGTTGCAGATACG.

Of note for this clone: The read stops 3 residues short of the end of the CDR3; the missing end is completed from the germline J gene. The rearrangement links TRBV2 to TRBJ1-5; TRBD1 is a possible D gene (6 bases). Per germline, CDR1 SNHLY and CDR2 FYNNEI. V lost 6 bases to trimming and J lost 0 bases, with 15 bases between them. This CDR3 has 16 residues. Here the CDR3 reads CASSVDRSNSNQPQHF. The sequenced part of the CDR3 DNA is TGTGCCAGCAGCGTTGACAGGTCTAATAGCAATCAGCCC.

To note about this clone: The CDR3 goes on 3 residues after the read ends, and that part is filled in from the germline J gene. The chain has TRBV28 and TRBJ2-7; weak D call: TRBD1 (6 bases). Trimming stripped 5 bases from V and 2 bases from J, with 13 bases between. The CDR3 covers 14 residues. Germline CDR1 MDHEN, CDR2 SYDVKM. CDR3 bases read: TGTGCCAGCAGTCCCGGGGACACCCCCTACGAG. It yields the protein CASSPGDTPYE. The entire CDR3 is CASSPGDTPYEQYF.